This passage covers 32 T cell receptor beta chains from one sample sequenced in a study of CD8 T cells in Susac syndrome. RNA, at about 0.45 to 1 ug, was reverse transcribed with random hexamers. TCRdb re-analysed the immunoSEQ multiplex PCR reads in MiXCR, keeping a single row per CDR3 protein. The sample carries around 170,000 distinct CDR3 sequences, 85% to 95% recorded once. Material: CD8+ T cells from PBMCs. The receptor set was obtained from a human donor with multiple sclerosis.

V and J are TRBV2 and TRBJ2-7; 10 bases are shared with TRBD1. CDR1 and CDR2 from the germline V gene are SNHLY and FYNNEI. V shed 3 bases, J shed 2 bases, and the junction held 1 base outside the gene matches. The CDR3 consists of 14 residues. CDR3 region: CASSDGQGAYEQYF. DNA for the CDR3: TGTGCCAGCAGTGACGGACAGGGGGCCTACGAGCAGTACTTC.

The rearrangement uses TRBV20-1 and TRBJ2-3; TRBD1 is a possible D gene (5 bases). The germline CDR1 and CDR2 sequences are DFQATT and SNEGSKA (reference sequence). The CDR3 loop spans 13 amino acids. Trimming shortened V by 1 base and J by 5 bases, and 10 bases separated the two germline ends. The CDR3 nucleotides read TGCAGTGCTAGAGGCCGACAGCGAGATACGCAGTATTTT. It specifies CSARGRQRDTQYF.

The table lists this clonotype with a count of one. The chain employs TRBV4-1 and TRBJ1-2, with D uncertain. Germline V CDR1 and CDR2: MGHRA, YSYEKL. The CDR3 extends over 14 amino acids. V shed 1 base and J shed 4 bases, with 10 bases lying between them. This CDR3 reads CASSQVGGAYGYTF. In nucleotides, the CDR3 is TGCGCCAGCAGCCAAGTCGGAGGCGCCTATGGCTACACCTTC.

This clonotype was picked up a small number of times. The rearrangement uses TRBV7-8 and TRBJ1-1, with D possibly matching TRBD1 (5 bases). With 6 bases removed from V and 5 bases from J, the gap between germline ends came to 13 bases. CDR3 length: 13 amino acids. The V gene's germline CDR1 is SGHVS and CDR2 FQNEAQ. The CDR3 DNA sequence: TGTGCCAGCAGGGGAGACAGTTGGACTGAAGCTTTCTTT. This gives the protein CASRGDSWTEAFF.

The CDR3 sequence is CSALESYEQYF. The CDR3, as DNA: TGCAGTGCTCTCGAGTCCTACGAGCAGTACTTC. The chain has TRBV20-1 and TRBJ2-7; D call uncertain. Germline CDR1 DFQATT, CDR2 SNEGSKA (reference sequence). The CDR3 runs 11 residues. V was clipped by 5 bases and J by 1 base, with 6 bases between them.

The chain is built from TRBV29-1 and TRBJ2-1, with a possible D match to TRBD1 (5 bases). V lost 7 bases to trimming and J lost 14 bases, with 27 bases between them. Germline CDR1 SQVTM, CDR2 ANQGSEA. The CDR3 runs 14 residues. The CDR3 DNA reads TGCAGCGCGGGCCCTCAGGGCGCAACGGGTAGGGAGTTCTTC. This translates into CSAGPQGATGREFF.

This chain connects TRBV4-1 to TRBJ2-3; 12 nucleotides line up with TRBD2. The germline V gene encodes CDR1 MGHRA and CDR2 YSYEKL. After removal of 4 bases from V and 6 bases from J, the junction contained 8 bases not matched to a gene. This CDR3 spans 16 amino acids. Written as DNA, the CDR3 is TGCGCCAGCAGCCCTACGACTAGCGGGAGAACTGATACGCAGTATTTT. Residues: CASSPTTSGRTDTQYF.

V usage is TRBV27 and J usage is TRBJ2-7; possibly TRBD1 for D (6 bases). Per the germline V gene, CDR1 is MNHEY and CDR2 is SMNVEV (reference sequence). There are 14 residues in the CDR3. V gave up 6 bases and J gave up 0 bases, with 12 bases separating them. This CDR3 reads CASSIGTHSYEQYF. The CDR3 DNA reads TGTGCCAGCAGCATCGGGACACACTCCTACGAGCAGTACTTC.

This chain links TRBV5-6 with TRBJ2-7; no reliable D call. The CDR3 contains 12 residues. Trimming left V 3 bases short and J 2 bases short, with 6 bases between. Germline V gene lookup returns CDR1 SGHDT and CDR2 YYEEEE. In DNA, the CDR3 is TGTGCCAGCAGCTGGGGAACCTACGAGCAGTACTTC. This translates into CASSWGTYEQYF. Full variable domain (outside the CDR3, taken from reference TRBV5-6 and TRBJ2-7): DAGVTQSPTHLIKTRGQQVTLRCSPKSGHDTVSWYQQALGQGPQFIFQYYEEEERQRGNFPDRFSGHQFPNYSSELNVNALLLGDSALYLCASSWGTYEQYFGPGTRLTVT.

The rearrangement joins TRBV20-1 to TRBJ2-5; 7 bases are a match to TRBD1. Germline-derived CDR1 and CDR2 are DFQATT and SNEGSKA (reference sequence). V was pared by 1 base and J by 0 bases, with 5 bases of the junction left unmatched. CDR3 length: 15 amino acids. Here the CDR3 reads CSARADRWNQETQYF. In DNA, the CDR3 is TGCAGTGCTAGAGCGGACAGGTGGAACCAAGAGACCCAGTACTTC.

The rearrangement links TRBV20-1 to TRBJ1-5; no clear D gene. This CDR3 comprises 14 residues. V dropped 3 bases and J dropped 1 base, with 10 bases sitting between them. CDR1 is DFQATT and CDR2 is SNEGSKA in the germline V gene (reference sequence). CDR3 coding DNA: TGCAGTGCTAGGGAGATATCCAGCAATCAGCCCCAGCATTTT. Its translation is CSAREISSNQPQHF.

The CDR3 is CASSTDGGQYNEQFF. In nucleotides, the CDR3 is TGCGCCAGCAGCACGGACGGGGGGCAATACAATGAGCAGTTCTTC. The chain recombines TRBV5-1 with TRBJ2-1; D may be TRBD2 (7 bases). The CDR3 loop spans 15 amino acids. Germline assignment: CDR1 SGHRS and CDR2 YFSETQ. V lost 4 bases, J lost 4 bases, and 15 bases lay in between.

Here the CDR3 reads CASSLSPAGARYEQYF. The CDR3 DNA sequence: TGTGCCAGCAGTTTATCCCCGGCAGGGGCTCGGTACGAGCAGTACTTC. This chain connects TRBV28 to TRBJ2-7; D possibly corresponds to TRBD1 (6 bases). The CDR3 consists of 16 residues. Germline loops: CDR1 MDHEN, CDR2 SYDVKM. The V and J ends lost 1 base and 4 bases respectively, with 17 bases between them. Full variable domain (missing parts from reference TRBV28 and TRBJ2-7): DVKVTQSSRYLVKRTGEKVFLECVQDMDHENMFWYRQDPGLGLRLIYFSYDVKMKEKGDIPEGYSVSREKKERFSLILESASTNQTSMYLCASSLSPAGARYEQYFGPGTRLTVT.

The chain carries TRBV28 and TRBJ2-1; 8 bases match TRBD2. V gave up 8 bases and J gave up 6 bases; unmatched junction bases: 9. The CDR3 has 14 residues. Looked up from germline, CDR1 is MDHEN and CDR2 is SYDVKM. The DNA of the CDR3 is TGTGCCAGCGGGTCTAGCGGGCCGGGCAATGAGCAGTTCTTC. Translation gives CASGSSGPGNEQFF.

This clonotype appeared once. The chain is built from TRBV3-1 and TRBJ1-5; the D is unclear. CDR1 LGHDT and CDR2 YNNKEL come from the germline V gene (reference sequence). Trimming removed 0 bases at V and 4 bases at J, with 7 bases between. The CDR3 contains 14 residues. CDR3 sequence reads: CASSQDPQNQPQHF. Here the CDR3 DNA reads TGTGCCAGCAGCCAAGATCCCCAGAATCAGCCCCAGCATTTT.

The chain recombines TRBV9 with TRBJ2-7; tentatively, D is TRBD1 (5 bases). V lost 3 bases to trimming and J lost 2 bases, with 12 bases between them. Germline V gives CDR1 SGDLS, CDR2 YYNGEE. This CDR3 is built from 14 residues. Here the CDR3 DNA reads TGTGCCAGCAGCGCCCAGGGAATCACCTACGAGCAGTACTTC. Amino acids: CASSAQGITYEQYF.

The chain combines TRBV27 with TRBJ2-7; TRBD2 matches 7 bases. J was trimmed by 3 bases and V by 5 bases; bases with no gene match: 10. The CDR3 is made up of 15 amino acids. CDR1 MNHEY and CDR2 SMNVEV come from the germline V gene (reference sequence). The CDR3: CASSISGKVNYEQYF. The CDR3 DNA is TGTGCCAGCAGTATAAGCGGGAAAGTTAACTACGAGCAGTACTTC.

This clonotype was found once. CDR3: CSASHRGRPQETQYF. DNA of the CDR3: TGCAGTGCTAGTCATAGGGGAAGGCCTCAAGAGACCCAGTACTTC. The chain has TRBV20-1 and TRBJ2-5; weak D call: TRBD1 (5 bases). CDR1 is DFQATT, CDR2 SNEGSKA, per germline (reference sequence). Trimming stripped 3 bases from V and 2 bases from J, with 16 bases between. The CDR3 loop spans 15 amino acids.

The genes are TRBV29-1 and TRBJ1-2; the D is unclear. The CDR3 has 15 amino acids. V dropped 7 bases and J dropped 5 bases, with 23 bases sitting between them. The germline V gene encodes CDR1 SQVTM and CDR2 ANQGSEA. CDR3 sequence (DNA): TGCAGCGCCCGAATACCCCGCTCCCTGGGGTATGGCTACACCTTC. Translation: CSARIPRSLGYGYTF. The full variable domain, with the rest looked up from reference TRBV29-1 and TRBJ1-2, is SAVISQKPSRDICQRGTSLTIQCQVDSQVTMMFWYRQQPGQSLTLIATANQGSEATYESGFVIDKFPISRPNLTFSTLTVSNMSPEDSSIYLCSARIPRSLGYGYTFGSGTRLTVV.

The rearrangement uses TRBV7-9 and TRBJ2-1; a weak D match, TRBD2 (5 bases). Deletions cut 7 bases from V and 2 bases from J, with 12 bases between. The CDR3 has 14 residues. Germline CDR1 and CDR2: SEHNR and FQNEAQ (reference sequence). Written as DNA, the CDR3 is TGTGCCAGCACGGAAGCGGATACCTACAATGAGCAGTTCTTC. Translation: CASTEADTYNEQFF.

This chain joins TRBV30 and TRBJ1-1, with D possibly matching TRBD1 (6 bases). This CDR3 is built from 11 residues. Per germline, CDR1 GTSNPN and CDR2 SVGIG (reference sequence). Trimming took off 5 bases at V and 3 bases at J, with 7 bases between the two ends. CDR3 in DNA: TGTGCCTGGTACAGGGACACTGAAGCTTTCTTT. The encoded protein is CAWYRDTEAFF. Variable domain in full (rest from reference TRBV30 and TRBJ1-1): SQTIHQWPATLVQPVGSPLSLECTVEGTSNPNLYWYRQAAGRGLQLLFYSVGIGQISSEVPQNLSASRPQDRQFILSSKKLLLSDSGFYLCAWYRDTEAFFGQGTRLTVV.

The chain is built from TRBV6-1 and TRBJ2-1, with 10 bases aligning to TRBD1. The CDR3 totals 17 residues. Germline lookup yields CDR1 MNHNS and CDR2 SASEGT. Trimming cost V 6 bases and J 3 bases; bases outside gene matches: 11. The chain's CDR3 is CASSFNGGQGFYNEQFF. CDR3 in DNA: TGTGCCAGCAGCTTCAACGGGGGACAGGGGTTCTACAATGAGCAGTTCTTC.

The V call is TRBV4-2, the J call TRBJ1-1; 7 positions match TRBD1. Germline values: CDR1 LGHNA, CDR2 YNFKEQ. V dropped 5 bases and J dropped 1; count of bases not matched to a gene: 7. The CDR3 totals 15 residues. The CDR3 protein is CASSSRTGRNTEAFF. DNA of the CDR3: TGTGCCAGCAGCTCCCGGACAGGAAGGAACACTGAAGCTTTCTTT.

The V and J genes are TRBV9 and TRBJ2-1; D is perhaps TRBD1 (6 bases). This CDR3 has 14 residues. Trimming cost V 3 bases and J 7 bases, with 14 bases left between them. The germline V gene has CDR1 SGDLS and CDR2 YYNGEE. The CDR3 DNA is TGTGCCAGCAGCGCGCCGGGACACCTAAATGAGCAGTTCTTC. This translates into CASSAPGHLNEQFF. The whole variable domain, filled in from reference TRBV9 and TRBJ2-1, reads DSGVTQTPKHLITATGQRVTLRCSPRSGDLSVYWYQQSLDQGLQFLIQYYNGEERAKGNILERFSAQQFPDLHSELNLSSLELGDSALYFCASSAPGHLNEQFFGPGTRLTVL.

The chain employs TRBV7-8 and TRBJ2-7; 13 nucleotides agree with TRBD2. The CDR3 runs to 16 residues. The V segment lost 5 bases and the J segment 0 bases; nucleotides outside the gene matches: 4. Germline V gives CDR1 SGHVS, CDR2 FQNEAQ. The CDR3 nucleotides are TGTGCCAGCAGCCCAGGACTAGCGGGGGCCTCCTACGAGCAGTACTTC. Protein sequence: CASSPGLAGASYEQYF.

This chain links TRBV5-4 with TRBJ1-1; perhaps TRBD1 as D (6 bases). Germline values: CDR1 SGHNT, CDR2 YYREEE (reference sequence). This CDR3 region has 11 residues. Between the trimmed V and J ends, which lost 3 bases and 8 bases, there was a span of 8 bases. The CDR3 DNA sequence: TGTGCCAGCAGCTCCCAGGGGGAAGCTTTCTTT. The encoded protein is CASSSQGEAFF.

Written as DNA, the CDR3 is TGTGCCAGCAGCGTAGGTATGAATCAGCCCCAGCATTTT. Its translation: CASSVGMNQPQHF. The chain combines TRBV9 with TRBJ1-5, with unresolved D. V gave up 0 bases and J gave up 4 bases, with 5 bases separating them. Germline V lookup: CDR1 SGDLS, CDR2 YYNGEE. CDR3 size: 13 residues.

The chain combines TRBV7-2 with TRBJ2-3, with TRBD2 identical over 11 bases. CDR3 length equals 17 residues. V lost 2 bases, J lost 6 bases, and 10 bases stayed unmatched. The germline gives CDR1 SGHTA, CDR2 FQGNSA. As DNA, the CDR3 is TGTGCCAGCAGCTTATTCCCTCGACTAGCGGGATACGATACGCAGTATTTT. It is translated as CASSLFPRLAGYDTQYF.

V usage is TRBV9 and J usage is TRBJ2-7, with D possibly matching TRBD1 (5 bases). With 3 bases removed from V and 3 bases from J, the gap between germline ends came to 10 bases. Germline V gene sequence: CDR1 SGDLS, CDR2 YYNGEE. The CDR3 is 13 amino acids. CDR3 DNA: TGTGCCAGCAGCGGAGGAACAGGCTACGAGCAGTACTTC. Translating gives CASSGGTGYEQYF. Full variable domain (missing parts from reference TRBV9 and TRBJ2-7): DSGVTQTPKHLITATGQRVTLRCSPRSGDLSVYWYQQSLDQGLQFLIQYYNGEERAKGNILERFSAQQFPDLHSELNLSSLELGDSALYFCASSGGTGYEQYFGPGTRLTVT.

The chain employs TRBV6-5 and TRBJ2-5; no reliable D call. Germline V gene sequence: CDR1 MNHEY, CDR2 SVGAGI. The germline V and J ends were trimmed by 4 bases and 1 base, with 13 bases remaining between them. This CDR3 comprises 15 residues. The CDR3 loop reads CASSSHLAAQETQYF. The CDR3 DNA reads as TGTGCCAGCAGTTCCCACCTGGCGGCCCAAGAGACCCAGTACTTC.

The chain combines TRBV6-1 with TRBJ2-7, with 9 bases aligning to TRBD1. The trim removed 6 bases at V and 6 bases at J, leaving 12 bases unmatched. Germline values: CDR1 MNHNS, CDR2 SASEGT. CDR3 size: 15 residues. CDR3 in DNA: TGTGCCAGCAGGACCCGGCCGGGACAGGGCTCCGAGCAGTACTTC. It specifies CASRTRPGQGSEQYF.

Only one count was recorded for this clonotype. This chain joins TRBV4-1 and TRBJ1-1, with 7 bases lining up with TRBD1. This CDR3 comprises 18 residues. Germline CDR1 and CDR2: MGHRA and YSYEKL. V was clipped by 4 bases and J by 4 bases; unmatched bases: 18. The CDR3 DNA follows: TGCGCCAGCAGCCCCTCCGACCTTGGAGTTAGACAGGGCACTGAAGCTTTCTTT. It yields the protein CASSPSDLGVRQGTEAFF.